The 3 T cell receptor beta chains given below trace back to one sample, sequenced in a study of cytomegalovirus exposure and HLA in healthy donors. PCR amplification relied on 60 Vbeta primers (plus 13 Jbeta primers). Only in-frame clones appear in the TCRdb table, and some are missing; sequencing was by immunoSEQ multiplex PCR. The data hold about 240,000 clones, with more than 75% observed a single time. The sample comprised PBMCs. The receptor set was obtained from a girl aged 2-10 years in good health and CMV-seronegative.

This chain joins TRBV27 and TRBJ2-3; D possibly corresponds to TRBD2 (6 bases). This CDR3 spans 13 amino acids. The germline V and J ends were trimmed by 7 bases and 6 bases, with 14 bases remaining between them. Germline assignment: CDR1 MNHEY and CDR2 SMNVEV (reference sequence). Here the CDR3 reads CASTYTGEDTQYF. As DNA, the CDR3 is TGTGCCAGCACCTATACGGGGGAGGATACGCAGTATTTT.

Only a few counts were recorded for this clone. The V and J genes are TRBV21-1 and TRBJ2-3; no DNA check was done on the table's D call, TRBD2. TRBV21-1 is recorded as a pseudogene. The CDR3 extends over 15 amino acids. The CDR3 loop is CASSKYDFGTDTQYF. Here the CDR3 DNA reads TGTGCCAGCAGCAAATACGACTTCGGCACAGATACGCAGTATTTT.

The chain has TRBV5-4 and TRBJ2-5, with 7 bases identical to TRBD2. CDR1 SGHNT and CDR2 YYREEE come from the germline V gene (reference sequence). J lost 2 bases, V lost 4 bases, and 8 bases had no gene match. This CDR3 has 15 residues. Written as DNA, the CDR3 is TGTGCCAGCAGCCTCAGCGGGGCGGGACAAGAGACCCAGTACTTC. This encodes CASSLSGAGQETQYF. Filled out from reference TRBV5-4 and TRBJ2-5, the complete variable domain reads ETGVTQSPTHLIKTRGQQVTLRCSSQSGHNTVSWYQQALGQGPQFIFQYYREEENGRGNFPPRFSGLQFPNYSSELNVNALELDDSALYLCASSLSGAGQETQYFGPGTRLLVL.